This entry concerns a single TCR beta chain. The use of genomic DNA as template underpinned the TCR beta VDJ and CDR3 profiling. MiXCR was run by TCRdb on the reads, yielding one entry per CDR3 protein. The sample shows some 160,000 distinct CDR3 sequences, 40% to 50% of them seen only once. The V end was cut by 7 bases, the J end by 1 base, with 11 bases between. Germline loops: CDR1 SQVTM, CDR2 ANQGSEA. The CDR3 has 12 residues. Before being chosen for sequencing, patients had shown CD8+CD57+ cell expansion by flow cytometry. These data come from a study of CD8+CD57+ T cells in acquired aplastic anemia.

The chain joins TRBV29-1 to TRBJ2-7; D is possibly TRBD1 (5 bases). Material for sequencing was sorted CD4+, CD8+, or CD8+CD57+ T cells (not recorded which) from PBMCs. This clonotype was sampled from a human donor with aplastic anemia. CDR3 DNA: TGCAGCGCCCAGGGTTTTTCCTACGAGCAGTACTTC. Protein sequence: CSAQGFSYEQYF.